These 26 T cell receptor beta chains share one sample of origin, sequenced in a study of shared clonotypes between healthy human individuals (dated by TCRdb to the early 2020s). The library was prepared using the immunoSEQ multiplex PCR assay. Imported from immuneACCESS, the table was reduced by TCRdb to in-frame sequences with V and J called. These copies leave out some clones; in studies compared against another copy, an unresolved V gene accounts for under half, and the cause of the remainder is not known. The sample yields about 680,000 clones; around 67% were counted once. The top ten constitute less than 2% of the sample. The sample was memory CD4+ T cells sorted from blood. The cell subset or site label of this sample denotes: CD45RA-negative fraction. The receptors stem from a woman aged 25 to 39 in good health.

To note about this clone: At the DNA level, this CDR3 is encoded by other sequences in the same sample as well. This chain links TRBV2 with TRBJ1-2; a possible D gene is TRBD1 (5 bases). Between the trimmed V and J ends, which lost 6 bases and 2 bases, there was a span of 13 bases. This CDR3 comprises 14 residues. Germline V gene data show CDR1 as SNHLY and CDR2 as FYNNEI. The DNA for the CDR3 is TGTGCCAGCAGCGAGAGACAGATCAACTATGGCTACACCTTC. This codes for CASSERQINYGYTF.

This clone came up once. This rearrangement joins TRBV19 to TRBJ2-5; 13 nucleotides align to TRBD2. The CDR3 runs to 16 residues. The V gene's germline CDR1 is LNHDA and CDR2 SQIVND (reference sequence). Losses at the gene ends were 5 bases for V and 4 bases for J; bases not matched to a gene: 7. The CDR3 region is CASSRRTSGSSETQYF. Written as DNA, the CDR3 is TGTGCCAGTAGTCGAAGGACTAGCGGGAGCTCAGAGACCCAGTACTTC.

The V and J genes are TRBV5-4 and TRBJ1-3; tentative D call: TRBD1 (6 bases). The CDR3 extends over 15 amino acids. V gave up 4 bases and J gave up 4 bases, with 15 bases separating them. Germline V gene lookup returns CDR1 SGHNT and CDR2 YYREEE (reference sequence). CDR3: CASSKETGPGNTIYF. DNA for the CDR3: TGTGCCAGCAGCAAGGAGACAGGTCCCGGAAACACCATATATTTT.

CDR3 bases: TGTGCCAGCAGTTTATCTGCCGGGACAGGGCTAGGCGGGGAGCTGTTTTTT. It is translated as CASSLSAGTGLGGELFF. The chain carries TRBV28 and TRBJ2-2; TRBD1 matches 9 bases. V lost 1 base and J lost 7; bases outside the gene matches: 10. This CDR3 contains 17 residues. Per germline, CDR1 MDHEN and CDR2 SYDVKM.

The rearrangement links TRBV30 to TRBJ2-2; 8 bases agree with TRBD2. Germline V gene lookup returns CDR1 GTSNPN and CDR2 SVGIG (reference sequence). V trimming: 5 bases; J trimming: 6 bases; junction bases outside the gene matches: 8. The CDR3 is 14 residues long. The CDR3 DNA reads TGTGCCTGGCTCAGGGGAGCGGGAGCCGGGGAGCTGTTTTTT. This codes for CAWLRGAGAGELFF.

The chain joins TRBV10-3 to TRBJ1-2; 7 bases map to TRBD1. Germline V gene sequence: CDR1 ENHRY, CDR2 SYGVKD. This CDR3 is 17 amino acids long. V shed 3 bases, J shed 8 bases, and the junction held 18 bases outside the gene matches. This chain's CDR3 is CAISDMRQGGAGGGYTF. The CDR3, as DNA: TGTGCCATCAGTGATATGAGACAGGGCGGCGCGGGAGGCGGCTACACCTTC.

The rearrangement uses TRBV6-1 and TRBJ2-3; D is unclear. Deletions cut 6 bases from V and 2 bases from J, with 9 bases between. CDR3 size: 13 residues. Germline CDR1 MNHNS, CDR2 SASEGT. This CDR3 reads CASSSILTDTQYF. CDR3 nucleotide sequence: TGTGCCAGCAGCTCTATCCTCACAGATACGCAGTATTTT.

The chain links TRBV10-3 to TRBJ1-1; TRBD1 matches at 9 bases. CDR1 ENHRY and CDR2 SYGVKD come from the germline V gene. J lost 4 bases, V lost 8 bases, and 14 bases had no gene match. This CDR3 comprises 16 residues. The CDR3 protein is CAIRGHRGQEGTEAFF. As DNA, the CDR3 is TGTGCCATCCGGGGGCACAGGGGGCAGGAGGGCACTGAAGCTTTCTTT.

CDR3 loop: CASTHGTSGWLDEQFF. DNA of the CDR3: TGTGCCAGCACCCACGGGACTAGCGGGTGGTTAGATGAGCAGTTCTTC. This chain uses TRBV2 with TRBJ2-1, with TRBD2 matching over 12 bases. Germline V gene lookup returns CDR1 SNHLY and CDR2 FYNNEI. The J segment lost 8 bases and the V segment lost 7 bases, leaving 12 bases of the junction unmatched. The CDR3 length is 16 residues.

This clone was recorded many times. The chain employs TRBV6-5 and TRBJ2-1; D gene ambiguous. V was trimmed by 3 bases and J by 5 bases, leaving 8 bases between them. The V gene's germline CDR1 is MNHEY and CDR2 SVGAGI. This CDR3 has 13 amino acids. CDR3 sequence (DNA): TGTGCCAGCAGTTATGCGGCTGACAATGAGCAGTTCTTC. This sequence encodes CASSYAADNEQFF.

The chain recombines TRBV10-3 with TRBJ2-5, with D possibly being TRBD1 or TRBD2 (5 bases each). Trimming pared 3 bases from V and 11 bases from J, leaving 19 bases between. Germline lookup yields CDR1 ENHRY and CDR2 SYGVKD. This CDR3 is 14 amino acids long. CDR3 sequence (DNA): TGTGCCATCAGTGATCAGGGTCTAGTGGGGGAGCAGTACTTC. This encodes CAISDQGLVGEQYF.

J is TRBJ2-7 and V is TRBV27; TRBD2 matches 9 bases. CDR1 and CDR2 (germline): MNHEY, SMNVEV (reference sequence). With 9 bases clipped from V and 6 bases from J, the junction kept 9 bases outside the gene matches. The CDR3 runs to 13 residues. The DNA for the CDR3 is TGTGCCAGTTCTGCACTAGCGGGCTCCGAGCAGTACTTC. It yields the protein CASSALAGSEQYF.

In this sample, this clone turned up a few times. The CDR3 DNA is TGTGCCAGCAGATTTAGCGGGAGTAGCTCCTACGAGCAGTACTTC. The encoded protein is CASRFSGSSSYEQYF. This chain joins TRBV2 and TRBJ2-7; 9 bases fit TRBD2. The CDR3 loop spans 15 amino acids. Germline V gene sequence: CDR1 SNHLY, CDR2 FYNNEI. V gave up 6 bases and J gave up 0 bases; unmatched junction bases: 6. The full variable domain, rest sourced from reference TRBV2 and TRBJ2-7, is EPEVTQTPSHQVTQMGQEVILRCVPISNHLYFYWYRQILGQKVEFLVSFYNNEISEKSEIFDDQFSVERPDGSNFTLKIRSTKLEDSAMYFCASRFSGSSSYEQYFGPGTRLTVT.

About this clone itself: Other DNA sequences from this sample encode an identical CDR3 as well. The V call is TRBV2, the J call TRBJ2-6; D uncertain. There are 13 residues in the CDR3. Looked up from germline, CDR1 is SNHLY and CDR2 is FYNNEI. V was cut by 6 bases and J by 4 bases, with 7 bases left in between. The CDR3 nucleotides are TGTGCCAGCAGGGGTACGGGGGCCAACGTCCTGACTTTC. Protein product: CASRGTGANVLTF. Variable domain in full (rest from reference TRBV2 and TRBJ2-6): EPEVTQTPSHQVTQMGQEVILRCVPISNHLYFYWYRQILGQKVEFLVSFYNNEISEKSEIFDDQFSVERPDGSNFTLKIRSTKLEDSAMYFCASRGTGANVLTFGAGSRLTVL.

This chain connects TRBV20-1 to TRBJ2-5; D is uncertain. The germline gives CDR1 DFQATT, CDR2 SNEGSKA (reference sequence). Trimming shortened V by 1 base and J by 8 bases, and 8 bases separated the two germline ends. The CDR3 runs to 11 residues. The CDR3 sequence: CSARGPGTQYF. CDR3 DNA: TGCAGTGCTAGAGGTCCCGGAACCCAGTACTTC.

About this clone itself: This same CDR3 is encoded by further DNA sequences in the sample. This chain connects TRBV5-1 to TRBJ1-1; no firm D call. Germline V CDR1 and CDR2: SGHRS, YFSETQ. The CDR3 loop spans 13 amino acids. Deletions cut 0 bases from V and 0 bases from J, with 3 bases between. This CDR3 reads CASSLGLNTEAFF. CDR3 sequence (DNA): TGCGCCAGCAGCTTGGGTCTGAACACTGAAGCTTTCTTT.

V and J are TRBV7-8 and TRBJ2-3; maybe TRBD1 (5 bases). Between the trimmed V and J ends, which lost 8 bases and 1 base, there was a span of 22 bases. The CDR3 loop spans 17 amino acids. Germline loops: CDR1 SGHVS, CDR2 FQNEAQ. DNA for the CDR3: TGTGCCAGCCGTAGATCAGGGAACTGGTATGGCACAGATACGCAGTATTTT. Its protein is CASRRSGNWYGTDTQYF.

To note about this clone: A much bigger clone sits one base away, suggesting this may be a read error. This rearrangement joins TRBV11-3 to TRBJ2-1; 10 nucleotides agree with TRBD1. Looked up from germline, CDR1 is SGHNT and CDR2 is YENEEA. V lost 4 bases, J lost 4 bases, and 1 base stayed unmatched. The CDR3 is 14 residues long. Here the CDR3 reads CASSSGQGYNEQFF. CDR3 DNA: TGTGCCAGCAGCTCGGGACAGGGGTACAATGAGCAGTTCTTC.

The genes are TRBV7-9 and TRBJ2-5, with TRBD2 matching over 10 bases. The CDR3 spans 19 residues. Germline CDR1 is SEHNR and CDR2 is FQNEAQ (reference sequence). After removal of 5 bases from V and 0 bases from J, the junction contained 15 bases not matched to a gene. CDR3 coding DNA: TGTGCCAGCAGCCTACGACCTAGCGGGAGCATCGGGTACCAAGAGACCCAGTACTTC. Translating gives CASSLRPSGSIGYQETQYF.

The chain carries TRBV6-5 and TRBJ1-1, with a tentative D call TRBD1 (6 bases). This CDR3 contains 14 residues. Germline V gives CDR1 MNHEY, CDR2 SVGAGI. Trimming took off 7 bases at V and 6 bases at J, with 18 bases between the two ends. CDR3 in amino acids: CASTRTAKDAEAFF. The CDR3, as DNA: TGTGCCAGCACCCGGACAGCCAAGGACGCTGAAGCTTTCTTT.

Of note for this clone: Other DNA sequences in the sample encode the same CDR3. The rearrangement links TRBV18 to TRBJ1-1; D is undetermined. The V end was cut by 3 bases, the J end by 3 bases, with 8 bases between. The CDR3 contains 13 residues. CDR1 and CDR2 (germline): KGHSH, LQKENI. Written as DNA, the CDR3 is TGTGCCAGCTCACCTCCGGCGGACACTGAAGCTTTCTTT. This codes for CASSPPADTEAFF.

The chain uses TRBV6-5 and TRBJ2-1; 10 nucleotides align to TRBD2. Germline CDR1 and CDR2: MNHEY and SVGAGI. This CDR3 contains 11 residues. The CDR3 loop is CASGRQNEQFF. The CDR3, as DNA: TGTGCTAGCGGGAGGCAGAATGAGCAGTTCTTC.

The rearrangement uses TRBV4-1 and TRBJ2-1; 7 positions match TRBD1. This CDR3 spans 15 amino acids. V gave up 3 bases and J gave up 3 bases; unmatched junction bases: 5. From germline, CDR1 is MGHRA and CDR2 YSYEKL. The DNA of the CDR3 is TGCGCCAGCAGCCATGGGACAGATGACTACAATGAGCAGTTCTTC. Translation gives CASSHGTDDYNEQFF.

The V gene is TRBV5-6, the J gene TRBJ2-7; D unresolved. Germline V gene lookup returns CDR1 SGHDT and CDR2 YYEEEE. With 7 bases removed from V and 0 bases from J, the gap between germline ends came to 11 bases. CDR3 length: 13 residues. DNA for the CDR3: TGTGCCAGCCATGCCCTCGACTCCTACGAGCAGTACTTC. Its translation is CASHALDSYEQYF.

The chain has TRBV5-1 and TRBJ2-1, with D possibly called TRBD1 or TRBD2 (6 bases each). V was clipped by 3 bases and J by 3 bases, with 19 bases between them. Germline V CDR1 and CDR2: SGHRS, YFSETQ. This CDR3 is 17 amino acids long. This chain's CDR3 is CASSSTGDIQDYNEQFF. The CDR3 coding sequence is TGCGCCAGCAGCTCTACGGGGGACATCCAAGACTACAATGAGCAGTTCTTC. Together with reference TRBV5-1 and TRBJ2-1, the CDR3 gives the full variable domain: KAGVTQTPRYLIKTRGQQVTLSCSPISGHRSVSWYQQTPGQGLQFLFEYFSETQRNKGNFPGRFSGRQFSNSRSEMNVSTLELGDSALYLCASSSTGDIQDYNEQFFGPGTRLTVL.

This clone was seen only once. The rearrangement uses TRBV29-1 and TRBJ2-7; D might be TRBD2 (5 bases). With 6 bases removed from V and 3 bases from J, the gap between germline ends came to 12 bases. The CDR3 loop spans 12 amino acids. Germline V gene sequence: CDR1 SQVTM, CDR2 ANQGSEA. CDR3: CSVTGLDYEQYF. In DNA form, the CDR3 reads TGCAGCGTAACCGGACTCGACTACGAGCAGTACTTC.